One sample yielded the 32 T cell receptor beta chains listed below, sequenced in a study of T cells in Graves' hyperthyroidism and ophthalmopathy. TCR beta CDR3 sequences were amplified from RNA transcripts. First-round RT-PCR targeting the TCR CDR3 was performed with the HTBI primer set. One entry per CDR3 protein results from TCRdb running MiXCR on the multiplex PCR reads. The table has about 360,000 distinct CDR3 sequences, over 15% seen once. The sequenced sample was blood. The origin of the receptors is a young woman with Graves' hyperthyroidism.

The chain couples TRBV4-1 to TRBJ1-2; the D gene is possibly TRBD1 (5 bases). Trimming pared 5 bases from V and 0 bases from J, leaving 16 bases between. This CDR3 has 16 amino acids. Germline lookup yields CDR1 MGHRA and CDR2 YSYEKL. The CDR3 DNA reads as TGCGCCAGCAGCGGAGGGACCCTGGGCGCTAACTATGGCTACACCTTC. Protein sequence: CASSGGTLGANYGYTF.

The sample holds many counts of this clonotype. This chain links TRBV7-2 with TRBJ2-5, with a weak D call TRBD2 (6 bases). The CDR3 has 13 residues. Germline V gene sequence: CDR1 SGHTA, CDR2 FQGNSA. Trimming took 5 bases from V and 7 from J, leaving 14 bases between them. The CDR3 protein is CASSRDSEGTQYF. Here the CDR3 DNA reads TGTGCCAGCAGCAGGGACTCGGAGGGGACCCAGTACTTC.

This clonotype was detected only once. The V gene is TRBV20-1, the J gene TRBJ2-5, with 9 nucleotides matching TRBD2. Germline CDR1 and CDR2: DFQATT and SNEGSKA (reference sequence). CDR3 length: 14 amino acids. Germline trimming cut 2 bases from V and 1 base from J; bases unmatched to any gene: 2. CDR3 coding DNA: TGCAGTGCTAGACAGCGGGGGGCCCAAGAGACCCAGTACTTC. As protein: CSARQRGAQETQYF.

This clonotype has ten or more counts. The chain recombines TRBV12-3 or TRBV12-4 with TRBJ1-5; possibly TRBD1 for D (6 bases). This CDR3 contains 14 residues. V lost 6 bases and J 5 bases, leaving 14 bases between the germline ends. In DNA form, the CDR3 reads TGTGCCAGCAGGCCGCAGGGGACATATCAGCCCCAGCATTTT. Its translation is CASRPQGTYQPQHF.

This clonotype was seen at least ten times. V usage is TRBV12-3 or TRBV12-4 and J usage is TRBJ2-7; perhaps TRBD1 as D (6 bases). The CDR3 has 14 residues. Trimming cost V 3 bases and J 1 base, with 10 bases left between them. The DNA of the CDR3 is TGTGCCAGCAGTTTTCAAACAGGGTCCTACGAGCAGTACTTC. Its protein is CASSFQTGSYEQYF.

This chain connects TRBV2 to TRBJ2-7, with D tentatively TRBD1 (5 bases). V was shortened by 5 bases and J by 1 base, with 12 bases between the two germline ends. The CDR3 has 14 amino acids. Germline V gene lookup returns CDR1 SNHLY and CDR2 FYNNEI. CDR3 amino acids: CASSPFAGSYEQYF. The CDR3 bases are TGTGCCAGCAGTCCTTTCGCAGGGTCCTACGAGCAGTACTTC. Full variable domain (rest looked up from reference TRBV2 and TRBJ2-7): EPEVTQTPSHQVTQMGQEVILRCVPISNHLYFYWYRQILGQKVEFLVSFYNNEISEKSEIFDDQFSVERPDGSNFTLKIRSTKLEDSAMYFCASSPFAGSYEQYFGPGTRLTVT.

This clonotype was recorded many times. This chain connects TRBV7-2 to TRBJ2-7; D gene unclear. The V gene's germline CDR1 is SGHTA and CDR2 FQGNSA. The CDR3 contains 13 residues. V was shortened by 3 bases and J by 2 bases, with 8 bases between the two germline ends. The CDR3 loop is CASSFGPTYEQYF. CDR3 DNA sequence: TGTGCCAGCAGCTTCGGACCAACCTACGAGCAGTACTTC.

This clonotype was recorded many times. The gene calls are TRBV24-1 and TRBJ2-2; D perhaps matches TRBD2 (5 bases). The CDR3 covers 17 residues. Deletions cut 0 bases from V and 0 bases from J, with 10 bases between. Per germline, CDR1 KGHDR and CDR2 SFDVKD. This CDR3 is CATSDLRGTANTGELFF. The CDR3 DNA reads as TGTGCCACCAGTGATTTGCGGGGAACTGCGAACACCGGGGAGCTGTTTTTT.

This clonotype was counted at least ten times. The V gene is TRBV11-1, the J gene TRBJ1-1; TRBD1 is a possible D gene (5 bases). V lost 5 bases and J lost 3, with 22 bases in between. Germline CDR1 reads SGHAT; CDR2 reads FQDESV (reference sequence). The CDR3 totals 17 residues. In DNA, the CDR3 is TGTGCCAGCAGCCCTGGGAGGTACAGGCGATTATACACTGAAGCTTTCTTT. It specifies CASSPGRYRRLYTEAFF.

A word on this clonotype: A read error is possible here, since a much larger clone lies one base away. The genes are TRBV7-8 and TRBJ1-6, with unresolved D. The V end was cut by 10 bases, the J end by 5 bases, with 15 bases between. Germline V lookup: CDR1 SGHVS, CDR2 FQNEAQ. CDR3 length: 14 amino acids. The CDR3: CAIRIDGDNSPLHF. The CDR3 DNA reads TGTGCCATCAGAATAGATGGGGATAATTCACCCCTCCACTTT.

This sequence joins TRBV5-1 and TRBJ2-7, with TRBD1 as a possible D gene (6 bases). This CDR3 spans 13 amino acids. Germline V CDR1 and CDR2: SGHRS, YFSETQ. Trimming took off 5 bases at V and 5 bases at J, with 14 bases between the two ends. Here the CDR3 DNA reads TGCGCCAGCAGGAGGCAGGGGACGGACGAGCAGTACTTC. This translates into CASRRQGTDEQYF. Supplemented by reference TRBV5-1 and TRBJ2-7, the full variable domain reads KAGVTQTPRYLIKTRGQQVTLSCSPISGHRSVSWYQQTPGQGLQFLFEYFSETQRNKGNFPGRFSGRQFSNSRSEMNVSTLELGDSALYLCASRRQGTDEQYFGPGTRLTVT.

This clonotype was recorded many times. The CDR3 DNA is TGCAGTGCTGCCCCCAGAGTTGAGGTTACACCTAACTATGGCTACACCTTC. It is translated as CSAAPRVEVTPNYGYTF. The V call is TRBV20-1, the J call TRBJ1-2; D uncertain. The CDR3 contains 17 residues. The germline V gene has CDR1 DFQATT and CDR2 SNEGSKA (reference sequence). The V end was cut by 5 bases, the J end by 0 bases, with 22 bases between.

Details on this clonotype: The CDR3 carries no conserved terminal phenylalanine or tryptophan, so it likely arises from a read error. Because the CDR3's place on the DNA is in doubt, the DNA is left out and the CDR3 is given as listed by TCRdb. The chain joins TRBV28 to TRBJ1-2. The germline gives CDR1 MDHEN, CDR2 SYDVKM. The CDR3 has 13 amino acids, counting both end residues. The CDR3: CASSFGSLYGYSL.

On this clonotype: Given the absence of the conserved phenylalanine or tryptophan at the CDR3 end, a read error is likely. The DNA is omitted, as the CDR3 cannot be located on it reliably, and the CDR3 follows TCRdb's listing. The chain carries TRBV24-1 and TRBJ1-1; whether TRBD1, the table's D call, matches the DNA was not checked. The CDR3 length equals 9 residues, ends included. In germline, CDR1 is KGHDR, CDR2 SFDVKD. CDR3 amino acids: CATSDSGIE.

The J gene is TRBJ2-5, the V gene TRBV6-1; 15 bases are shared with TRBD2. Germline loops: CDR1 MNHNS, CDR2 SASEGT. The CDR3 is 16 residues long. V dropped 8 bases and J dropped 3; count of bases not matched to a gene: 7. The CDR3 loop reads CASGTSGGQFKETQYF. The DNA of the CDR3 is TGTGCCAGCGGGACTAGCGGGGGGCAATTTAAAGAGACCCAGTACTTC.

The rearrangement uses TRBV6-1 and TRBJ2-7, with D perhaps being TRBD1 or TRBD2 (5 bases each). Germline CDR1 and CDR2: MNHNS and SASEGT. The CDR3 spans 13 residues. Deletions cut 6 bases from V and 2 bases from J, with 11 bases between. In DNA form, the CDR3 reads TGTGCCAGCAGCCCCAGGGACGCCTACGAGCAGTACTTC. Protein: CASSPRDAYEQYF.

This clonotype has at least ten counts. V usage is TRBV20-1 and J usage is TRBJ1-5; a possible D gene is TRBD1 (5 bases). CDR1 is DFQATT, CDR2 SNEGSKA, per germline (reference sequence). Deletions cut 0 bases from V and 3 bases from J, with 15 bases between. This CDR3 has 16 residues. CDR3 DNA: TGCAGTGCTAGAGATATAGCCGGGGGGACCAATCAGCCCCAGCATTTT. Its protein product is CSARDIAGGTNQPQHF.

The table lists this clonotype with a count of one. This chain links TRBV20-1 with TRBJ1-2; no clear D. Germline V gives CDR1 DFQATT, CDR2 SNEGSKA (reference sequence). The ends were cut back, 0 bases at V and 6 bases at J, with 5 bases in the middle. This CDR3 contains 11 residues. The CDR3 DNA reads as TGCAGTGCTAGAGATCCACATGGCTACACCTTC. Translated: CSARDPHGYTF.

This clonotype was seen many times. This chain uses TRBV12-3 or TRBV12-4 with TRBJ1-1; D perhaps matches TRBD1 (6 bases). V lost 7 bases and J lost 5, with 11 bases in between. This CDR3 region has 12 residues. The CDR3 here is CASNTGWTEAFF. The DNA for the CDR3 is TGTGCCAGCAACACAGGGTGGACTGAAGCTTTCTTT.

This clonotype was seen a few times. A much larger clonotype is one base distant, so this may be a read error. CDR3 amino acids: CAIRPTGAMRYGYTF. The CDR3 nucleotides are TGTGCCATCAGACCAACAGGGGCCATGAGATATGGCTACACCTTC. The V and J genes are TRBV10-3 and TRBJ1-2; TRBD1 agrees at 7 bases. The CDR3 has 15 amino acids. V was pared by 6 bases and J by 5 bases, with 12 bases of the junction left unmatched. CDR1 is ENHRY, CDR2 SYGVKD, per germline.

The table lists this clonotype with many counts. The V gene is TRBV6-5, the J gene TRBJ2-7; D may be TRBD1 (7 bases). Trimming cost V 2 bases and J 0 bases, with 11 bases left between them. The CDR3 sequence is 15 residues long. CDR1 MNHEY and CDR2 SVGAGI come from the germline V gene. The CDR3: CASSYHRGGSYEQYF. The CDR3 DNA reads TGTGCCAGCAGTTACCACAGGGGAGGCTCCTACGAGCAGTACTTC.

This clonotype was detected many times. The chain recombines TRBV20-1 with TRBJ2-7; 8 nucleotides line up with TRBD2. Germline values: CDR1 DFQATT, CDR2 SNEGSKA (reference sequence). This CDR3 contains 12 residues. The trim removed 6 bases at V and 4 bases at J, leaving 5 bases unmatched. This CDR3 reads CSAPGGAYEQYF. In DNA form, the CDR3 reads TGCAGTGCCCCGGGGGGGGCTTACGAGCAGTACTTC.

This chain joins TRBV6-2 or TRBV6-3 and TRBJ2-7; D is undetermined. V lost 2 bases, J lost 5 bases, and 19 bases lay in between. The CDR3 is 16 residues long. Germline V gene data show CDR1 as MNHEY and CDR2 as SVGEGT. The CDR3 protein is CASSYPRPPLVHEQYF. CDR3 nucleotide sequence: TGTGCCAGCAGTTACCCACGGCCCCCCTTGGTACACGAGCAGTACTTC.

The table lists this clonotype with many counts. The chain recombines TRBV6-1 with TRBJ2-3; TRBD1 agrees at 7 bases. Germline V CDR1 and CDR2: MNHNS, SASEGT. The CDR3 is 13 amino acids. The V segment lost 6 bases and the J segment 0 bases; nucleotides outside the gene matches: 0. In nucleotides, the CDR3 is TGTGCCAGCAGGGGACAGAGCACAGATACGCAGTATTTT. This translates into CASRGQSTDTQYF.

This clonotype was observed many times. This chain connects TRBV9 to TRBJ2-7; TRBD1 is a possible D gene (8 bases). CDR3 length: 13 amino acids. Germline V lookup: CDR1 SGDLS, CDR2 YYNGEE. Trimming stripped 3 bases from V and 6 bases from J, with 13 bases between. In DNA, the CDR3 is TGTGCCAGCAGCGCACAGGGGGGGGGCGAGCAGTACTTC. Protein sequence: CASSAQGGGEQYF.

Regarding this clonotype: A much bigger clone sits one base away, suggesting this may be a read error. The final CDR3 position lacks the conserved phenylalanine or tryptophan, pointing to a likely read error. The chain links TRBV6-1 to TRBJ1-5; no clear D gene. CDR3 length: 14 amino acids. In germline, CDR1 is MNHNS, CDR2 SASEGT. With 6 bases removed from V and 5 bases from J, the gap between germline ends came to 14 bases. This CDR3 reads CASSPGLTHQPQHI. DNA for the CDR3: TGTGCCAGCAGCCCCGGGCTAACCCATCAGCCCCAGCATATT.

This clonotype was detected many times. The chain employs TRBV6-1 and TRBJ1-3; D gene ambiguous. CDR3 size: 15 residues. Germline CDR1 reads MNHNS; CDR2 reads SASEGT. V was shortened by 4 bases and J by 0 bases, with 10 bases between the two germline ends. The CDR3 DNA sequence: TGTGCCAGCAGTGTTGACTTGAGCTCTGGAAACACCATATATTTT. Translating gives CASSVDLSSGNTIYF.

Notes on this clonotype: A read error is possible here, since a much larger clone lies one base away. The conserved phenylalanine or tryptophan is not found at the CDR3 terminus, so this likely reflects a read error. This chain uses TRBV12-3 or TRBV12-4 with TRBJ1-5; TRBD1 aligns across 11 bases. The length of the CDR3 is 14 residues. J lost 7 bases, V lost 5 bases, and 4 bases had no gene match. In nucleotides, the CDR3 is TGTGCCAGCAGTGGGACAGGGGGAACCCAGCCCCAGCATTTG. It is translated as CASSGTGGTQPQHL.

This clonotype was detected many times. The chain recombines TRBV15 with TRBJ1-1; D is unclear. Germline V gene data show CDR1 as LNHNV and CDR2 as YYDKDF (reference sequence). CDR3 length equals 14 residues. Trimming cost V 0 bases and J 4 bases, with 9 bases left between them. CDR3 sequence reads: CATSRDRVATEAFF. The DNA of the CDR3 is TGTGCCACCAGCAGAGATAGGGTCGCCACTGAAGCTTTCTTT.

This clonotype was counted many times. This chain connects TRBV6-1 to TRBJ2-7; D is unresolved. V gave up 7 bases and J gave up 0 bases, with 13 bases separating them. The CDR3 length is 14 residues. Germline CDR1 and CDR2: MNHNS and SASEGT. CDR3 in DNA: TGTGCCAGCACCCCTGGCACGGCCTCCTACGAGCAGTACTTC. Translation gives CASTPGTASYEQYF.

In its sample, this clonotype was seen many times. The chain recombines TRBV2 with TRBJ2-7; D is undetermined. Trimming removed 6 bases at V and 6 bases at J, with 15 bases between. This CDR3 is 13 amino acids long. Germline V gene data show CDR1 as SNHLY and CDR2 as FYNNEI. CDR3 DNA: TGTGCCAGCAGCCTAGAACCGCTGGGCGAGCAGTACTTC. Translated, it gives CASSLEPLGEQYF.

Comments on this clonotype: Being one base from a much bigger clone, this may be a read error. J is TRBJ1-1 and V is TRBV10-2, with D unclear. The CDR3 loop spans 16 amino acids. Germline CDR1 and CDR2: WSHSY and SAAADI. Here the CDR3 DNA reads TGCGCCAGCAGTGAACCATTGAGAGTGATGAACACTGAAGCTTGCTTT. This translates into CASSEPLRVMNTEACF.